A single sample is the source of the 3 T cell receptor beta chains below, sequenced in a study of cytomegalovirus exposure and HLA in healthy donors. Researchers ran the PCR with 60 Vbeta and 13 Jbeta primers. Measured with immunoSEQ multiplex PCR; TCRdb has only the in-frame clones, and not every one. This sample has fewer than 300,000 clones; around 86% occur once, and the top ten carry 3.5% to 4%. The specimen was PBMCs. The receptors originated from a man aged 35-49 years in good health and CMV-seropositive.

The chain couples TRBV4-1 to TRBJ2-7; D is possibly TRBD1 (6 bases). CDR1 and CDR2 from the germline V gene are MGHRA and YSYEKL. The CDR3 has 13 amino acids. The V end lost 1 base, the J end lost 3 bases, and 7 bases lay between the germline ends. The chain's CDR3 is CASSQGTDYEQYF. CDR3 in DNA: TGCGCCAGCAGCCAAGGGACAGACTACGAGCAGTACTTC.

This chain uses TRBV15 with TRBJ2-7, with 7 bases that match TRBD2. Looked up from germline, CDR1 is LNHNV and CDR2 is YYDKDF (reference sequence). The ends lost 6 bases at V and 2 bases at J; junction bases unmatched: 4. The CDR3 totals 13 residues. Here the CDR3 DNA reads TGTGCCACCAGGGGAGGGTTAACCTACGAGCAGTACTTC. Translated, it gives CATRGGLTYEQYF.

The chain combines TRBV11-1 with TRBJ2-6; D remains unclear. V lost 2 bases and J lost 0, with 14 bases in between. This CDR3 spans 18 amino acids. Germline-derived CDR1 and CDR2 are SGHAT and FQDESV (reference sequence). The CDR3 is CASSLRLYDDSGANVLTF. The CDR3 DNA sequence: TGTGCCAGCAGCTTAAGACTCTACGACGACTCTGGGGCCAACGTCCTGACTTTC.